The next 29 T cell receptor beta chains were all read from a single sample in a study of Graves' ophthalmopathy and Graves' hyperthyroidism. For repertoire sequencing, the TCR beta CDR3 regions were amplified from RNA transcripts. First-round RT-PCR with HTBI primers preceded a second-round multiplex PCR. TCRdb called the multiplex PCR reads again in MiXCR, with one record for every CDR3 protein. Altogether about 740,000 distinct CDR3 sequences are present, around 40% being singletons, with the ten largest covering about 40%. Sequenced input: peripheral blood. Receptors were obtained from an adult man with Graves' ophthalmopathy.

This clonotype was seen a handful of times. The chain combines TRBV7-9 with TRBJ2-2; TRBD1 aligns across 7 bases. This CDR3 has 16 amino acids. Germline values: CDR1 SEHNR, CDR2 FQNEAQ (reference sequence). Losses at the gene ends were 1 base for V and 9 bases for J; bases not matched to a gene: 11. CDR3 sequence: CASSLGPGQLRRELFF. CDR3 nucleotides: TGTGCCAGCAGCTTAGGTCCGGGACAGCTCCGCCGGGAGCTGTTTTTT.

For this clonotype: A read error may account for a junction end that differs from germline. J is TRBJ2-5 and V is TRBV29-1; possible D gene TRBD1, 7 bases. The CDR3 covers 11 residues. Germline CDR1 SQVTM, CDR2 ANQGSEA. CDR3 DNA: TGCAGCGTCGTAACCCCAGGGGGGAGCTTCTTC. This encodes CSVVTPGGSFF.

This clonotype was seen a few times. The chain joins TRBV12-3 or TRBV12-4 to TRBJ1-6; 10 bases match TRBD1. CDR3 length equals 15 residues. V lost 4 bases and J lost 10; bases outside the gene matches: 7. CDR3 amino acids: CASSSRDRGRSPLHF. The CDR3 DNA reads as TGTGCCAGCAGTTCACGGGACAGGGGTAGATCACCCCTCCACTTT.

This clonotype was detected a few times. CDR3 nucleotide sequence: TGTGCCAGCAGCCAAGAGGGGGATGGGGGGCAAGAGACCCAGTACTTC. It translates to CASSQEGDGGQETQYF. This chain joins TRBV3-1 and TRBJ2-5; a weak D match, TRBD2 (6 bases). This CDR3 region has 16 residues. Germline assignment: CDR1 LGHDT and CDR2 YNNKEL (reference sequence). V lost 0 bases and J 2 bases, leaving 13 bases between the germline ends.

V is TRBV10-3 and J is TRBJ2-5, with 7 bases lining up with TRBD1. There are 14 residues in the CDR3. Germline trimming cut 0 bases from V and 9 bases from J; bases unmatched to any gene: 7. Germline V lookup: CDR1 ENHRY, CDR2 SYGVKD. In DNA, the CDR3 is TGTGCCATCAGTGAGTCAGGGGGCAATCAGCCCCAGTACTTC. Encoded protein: CAISESGGNQPQYF.

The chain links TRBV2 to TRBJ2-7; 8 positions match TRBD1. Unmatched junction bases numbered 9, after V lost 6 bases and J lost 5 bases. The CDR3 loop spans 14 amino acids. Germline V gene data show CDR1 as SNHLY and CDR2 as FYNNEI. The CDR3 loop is CASSSGQGTDEQYF. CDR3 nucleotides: TGTGCCAGCAGCTCCGGACAGGGAACGGACGAGCAGTACTTC.

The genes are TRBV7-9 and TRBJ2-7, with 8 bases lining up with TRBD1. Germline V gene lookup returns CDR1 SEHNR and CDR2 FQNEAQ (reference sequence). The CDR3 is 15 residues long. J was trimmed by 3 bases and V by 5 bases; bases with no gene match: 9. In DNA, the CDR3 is TGTGCCAGCAGCCTAGGGACAGGCCGGATCTACGAGCAGTACTTC. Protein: CASSLGTGRIYEQYF.

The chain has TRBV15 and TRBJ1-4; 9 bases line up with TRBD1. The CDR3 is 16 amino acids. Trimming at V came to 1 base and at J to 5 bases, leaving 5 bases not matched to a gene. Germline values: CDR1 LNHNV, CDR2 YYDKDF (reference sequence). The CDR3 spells CATSRVPGTGNEKLFF. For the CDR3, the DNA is TGTGCCACCAGCAGAGTACCCGGGACAGGGAATGAAAAACTGTTTTTT.

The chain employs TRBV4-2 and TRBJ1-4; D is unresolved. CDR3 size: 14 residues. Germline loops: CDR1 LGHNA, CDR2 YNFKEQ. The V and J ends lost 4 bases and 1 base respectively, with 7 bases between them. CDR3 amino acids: CASSPRRTNEKLFF. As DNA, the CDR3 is TGTGCCAGCAGCCCCCGACGAACTAATGAAAAACTGTTTTTT.

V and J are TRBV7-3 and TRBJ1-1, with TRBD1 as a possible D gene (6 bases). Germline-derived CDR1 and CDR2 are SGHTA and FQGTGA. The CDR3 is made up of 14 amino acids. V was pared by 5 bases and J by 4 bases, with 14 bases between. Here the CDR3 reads CASSGGAGSTEAFF. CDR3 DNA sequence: TGTGCCAGCAGCGGGGGGGCAGGGAGCACTGAAGCTTTCTTT.

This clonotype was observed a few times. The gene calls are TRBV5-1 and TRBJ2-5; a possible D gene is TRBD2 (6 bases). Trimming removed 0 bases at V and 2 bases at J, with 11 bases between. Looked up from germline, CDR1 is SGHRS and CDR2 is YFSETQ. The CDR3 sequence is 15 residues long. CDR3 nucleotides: TGCGCCAGCAGCTTGGCCCTCCGGGGGCAAGAGACCCAGTACTTC. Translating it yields CASSLALRGQETQYF. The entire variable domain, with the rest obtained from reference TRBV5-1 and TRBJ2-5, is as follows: KAGVTQTPRYLIKTRGQQVTLSCSPISGHRSVSWYQQTPGQGLQFLFEYFSETQRNKGNFPGRFSGRQFSNSRSEMNVSTLELGDSALYLCASSLALRGQETQYFGPGTRLLVL.

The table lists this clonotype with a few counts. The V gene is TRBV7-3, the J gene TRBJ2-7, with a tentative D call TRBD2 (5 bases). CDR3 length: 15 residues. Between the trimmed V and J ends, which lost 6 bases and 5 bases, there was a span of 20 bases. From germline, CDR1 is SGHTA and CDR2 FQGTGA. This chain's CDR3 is CASSRVGGVRDEQYF. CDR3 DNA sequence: TGTGCCAGCAGTCGCGTGGGTGGGGTGAGGGACGAGCAGTACTTC.

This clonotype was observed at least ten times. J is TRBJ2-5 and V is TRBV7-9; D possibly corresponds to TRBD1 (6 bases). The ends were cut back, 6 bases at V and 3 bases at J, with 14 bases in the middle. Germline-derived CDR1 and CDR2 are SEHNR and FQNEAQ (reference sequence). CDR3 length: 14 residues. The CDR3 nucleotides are TGTGCCAGCAGGTCACAGGGCTGGGAAGAGACCCAGTACTTC. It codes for CASRSQGWEETQYF. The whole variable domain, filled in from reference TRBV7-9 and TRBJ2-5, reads DTGVSQNPRHKITKRGQNVTFRCDPISEHNRLYWYRQTLGQGPEFLTYFQNEAQLEKSRLLSDRFSAERPKGSFSTLEIQRTEQGDSAMYLCASRSQGWEETQYFGPGTRLLVL.

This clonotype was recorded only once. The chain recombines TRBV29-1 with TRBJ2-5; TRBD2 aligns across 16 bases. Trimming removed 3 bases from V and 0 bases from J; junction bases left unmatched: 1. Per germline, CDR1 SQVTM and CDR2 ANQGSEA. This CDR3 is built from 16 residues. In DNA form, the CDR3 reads TGCAGCGTTGAGGGGACTAGCGGGGGGGACCAAGAGACCCAGTACTTC. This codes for CSVEGTSGGDQETQYF.

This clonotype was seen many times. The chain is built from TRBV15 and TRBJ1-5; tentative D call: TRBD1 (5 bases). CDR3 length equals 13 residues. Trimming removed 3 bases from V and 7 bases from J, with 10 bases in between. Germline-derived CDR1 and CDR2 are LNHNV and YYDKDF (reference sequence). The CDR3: CATSSQGSQPQHF. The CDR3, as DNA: TGTGCCACCAGCAGCCAGGGTAGCCAGCCCCAGCATTTT.

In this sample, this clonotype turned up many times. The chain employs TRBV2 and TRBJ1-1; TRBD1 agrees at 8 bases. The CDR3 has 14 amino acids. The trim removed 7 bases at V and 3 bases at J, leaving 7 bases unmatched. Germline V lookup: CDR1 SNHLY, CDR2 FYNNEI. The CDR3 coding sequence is TGTGCCAGCACCCTCCACAGGGGGGACACTGAAGCTTTCTTT. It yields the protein CASTLHRGDTEAFF. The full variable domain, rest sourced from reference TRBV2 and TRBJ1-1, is EPEVTQTPSHQVTQMGQEVILRCVPISNHLYFYWYRQILGQKVEFLVSFYNNEISEKSEIFDDQFSVERPDGSNFTLKIRSTKLEDSAMYFCASTLHRGDTEAFFGQGTRLTVV.

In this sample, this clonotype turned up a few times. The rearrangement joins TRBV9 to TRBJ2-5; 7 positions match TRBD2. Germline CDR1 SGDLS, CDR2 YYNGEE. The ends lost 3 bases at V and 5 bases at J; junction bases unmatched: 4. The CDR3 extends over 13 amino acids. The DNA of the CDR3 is TGTGCCAGCAGCGCTCCGACTAGCGAGACCCAGTACTTC. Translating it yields CASSAPTSETQYF.

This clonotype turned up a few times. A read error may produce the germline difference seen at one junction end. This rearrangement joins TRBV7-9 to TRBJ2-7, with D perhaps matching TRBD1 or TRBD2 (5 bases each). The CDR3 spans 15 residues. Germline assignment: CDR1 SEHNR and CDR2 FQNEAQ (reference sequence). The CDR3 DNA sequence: TGTGCCAGCAGCTCAGTCTACCGGGGCTCCGACGAGCAGTACTTC. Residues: CASSSVYRGSDEQYF.

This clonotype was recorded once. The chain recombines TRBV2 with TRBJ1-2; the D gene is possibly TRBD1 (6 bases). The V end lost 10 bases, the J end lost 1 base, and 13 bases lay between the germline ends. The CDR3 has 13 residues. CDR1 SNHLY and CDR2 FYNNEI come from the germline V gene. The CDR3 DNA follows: TGTGCCATCGGTGACAGGAGTAACTATGGCTACACCTTC. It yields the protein CAIGDRSNYGYTF.

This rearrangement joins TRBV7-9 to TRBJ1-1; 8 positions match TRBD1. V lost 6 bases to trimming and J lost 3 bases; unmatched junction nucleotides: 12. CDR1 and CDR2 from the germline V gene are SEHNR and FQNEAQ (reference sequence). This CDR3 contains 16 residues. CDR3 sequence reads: CASSANYKGQDTEAFF. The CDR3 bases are TGTGCCAGCAGTGCAAATTATAAGGGACAGGACACTGAAGCTTTCTTT.

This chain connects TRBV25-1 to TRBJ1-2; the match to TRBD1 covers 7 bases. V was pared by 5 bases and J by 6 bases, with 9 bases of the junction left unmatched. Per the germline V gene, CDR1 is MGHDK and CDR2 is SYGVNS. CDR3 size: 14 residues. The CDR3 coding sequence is TGTGCCAGCAGTCCCAGGGACAGAACAAATGGCTACACCTTC. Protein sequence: CASSPRDRTNGYTF.

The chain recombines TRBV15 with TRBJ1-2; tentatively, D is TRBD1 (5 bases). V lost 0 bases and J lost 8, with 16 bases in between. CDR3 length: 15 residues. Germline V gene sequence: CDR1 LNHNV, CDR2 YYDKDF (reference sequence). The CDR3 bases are TGTGCCACCAGCAGAGACGCAACAGGTCTACAAGGCTACACCTTC. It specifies CATSRDATGLQGYTF.

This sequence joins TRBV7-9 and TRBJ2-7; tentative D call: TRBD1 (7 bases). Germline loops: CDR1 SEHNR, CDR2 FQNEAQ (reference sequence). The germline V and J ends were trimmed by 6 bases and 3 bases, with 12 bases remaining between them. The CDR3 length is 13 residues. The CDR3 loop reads CASRYQGGYEQYF. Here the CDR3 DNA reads TGTGCCAGCAGGTACCAGGGGGGCTACGAGCAGTACTTC.

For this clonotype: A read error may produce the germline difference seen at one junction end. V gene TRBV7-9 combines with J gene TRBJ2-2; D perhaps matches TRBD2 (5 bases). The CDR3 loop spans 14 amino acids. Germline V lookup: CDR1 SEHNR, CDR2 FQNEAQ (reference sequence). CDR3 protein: CASRHGRHTGELLF. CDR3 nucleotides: TGTGCCAGCAGACACGGACGTCACACCGGGGAGCTGCTTTTT.

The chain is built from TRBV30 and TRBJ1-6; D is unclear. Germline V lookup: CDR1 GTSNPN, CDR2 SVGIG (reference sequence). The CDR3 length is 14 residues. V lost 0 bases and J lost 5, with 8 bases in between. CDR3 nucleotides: TGTGCCTGGAGTGTACGAAGGGATAATTCACCCCTCCACTTT. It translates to CAWSVRRDNSPLHF.

Here the CDR3 reads CASTATGGAYLGANVLTF. DNA of the CDR3: TGTGCCAGCACCGCCACAGGGGGCGCCTACCTTGGGGCCAACGTCCTGACTTTC. The chain is built from TRBV6-1 and TRBJ2-6; TRBD1 agrees at 9 bases. Germline CDR1 is MNHNS and CDR2 is SASEGT. CDR3 size: 18 residues. Trimming removed 7 bases from V and 3 bases from J; junction bases left unmatched: 13.

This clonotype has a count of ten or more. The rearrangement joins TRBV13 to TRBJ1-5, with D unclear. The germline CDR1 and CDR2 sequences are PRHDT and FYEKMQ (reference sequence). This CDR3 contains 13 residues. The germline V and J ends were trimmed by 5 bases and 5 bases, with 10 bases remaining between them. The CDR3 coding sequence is TGTGCCAGCAGCCGCCAGCGAGATCAGCCCCAGCATTTT. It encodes CASSRQRDQPQHF.

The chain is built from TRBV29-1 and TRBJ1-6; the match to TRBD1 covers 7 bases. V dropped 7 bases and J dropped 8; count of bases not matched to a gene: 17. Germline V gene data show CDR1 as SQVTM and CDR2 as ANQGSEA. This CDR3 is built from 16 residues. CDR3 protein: CSGGYQETGFDSPLHF. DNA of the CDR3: TGCAGCGGCGGGTACCAAGAGACAGGGTTTGATTCACCCCTCCACTTT. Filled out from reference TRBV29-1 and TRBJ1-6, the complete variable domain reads SAVISQKPSRDICQRGTSLTIQCQVDSQVTMMFWYRQQPGQSLTLIATANQGSEATYESGFVIDKFPISRPNLTFSTLTVSNMSPEDSSIYLCSGGYQETGFDSPLHFGNGTRLTVT.

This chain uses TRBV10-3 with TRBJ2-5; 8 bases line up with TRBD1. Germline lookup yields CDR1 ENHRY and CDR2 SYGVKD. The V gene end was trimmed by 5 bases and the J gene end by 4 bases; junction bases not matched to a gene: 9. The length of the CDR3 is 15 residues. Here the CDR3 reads CAISPTGARGETQYF. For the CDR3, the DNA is TGTGCCATCAGTCCGACAGGGGCTAGAGGAGAGACCCAGTACTTC.